This T cell receptor (delta chain) was obtained from a study of γδ T cells in repeated Plasmodium falciparum infection. General study findings and limits: Vgamma9/Vdelta2+ repertoires stayed stably polyclonal over time and infection.

Only a few counts were recorded for this clone. Its cognate antigen is unknown. The protein held in TCRdb is that of a much larger clone and does not match this DNA's translation at residue 9, likely because of a read error; the protein shown is translated from the DNA. TCRdb re-processed the multiplex PCR reads via CATT. This sample yields 53,000 or so delta-chain clones, of which about 2% are seen a single time; roughly 24% belongs to the top ten. Bulk repertoires came from Vgamma9/Vdelta2+ or Vdelta2-negative gammadelta T cells flow-sorted from PBMC. From germline, CDR1 is TSWWSYY and CDR2 QGS. Trimming at V came to 4 bases and at J to 1 base, leaving 27 bases not matched to a gene. The CDR3 totals 23 residues.

The clonotype was recovered from a pool of human donors (malaria-infected and uninfected, not separated). The chain combines TRDV1 with TRDJ1; 10 bases line up with TRDD3. The J gene, absent from TCRdb, was called here by matching the DNA to germline. Sample: gamma-delta T cells from blood. CDR3 amino acids: CALGVDVFPPGGYAGIGTDKLIF. The CDR3 DNA reads as TGTGCTCTTGGGGTTGACGTCTTCCCACCGGGGGGATACGCGGGCATCGGCACCGATAAACTCATCTTT.